The 29 T cell receptor beta chains listed next were all sequenced from one sample in a study of response to subunit inactivated influenza vaccine. TCRdb recomputed calls from the RT-PCR reads with MiXCR, one row per CDR3 protein. The sample holds approximately 700,000 distinct CDR3 sequences, approximately 14% seen once. Source: PBMCs from blood, taken 11 to 12 days after vaccination. These receptors originate from a man aged 50 or older who received an inactivated influenza vaccine.

The V and J genes are TRBV12-3 or TRBV12-4 and TRBJ2-5; D gene uncertain. Trimming left V 3 bases short and J 1 base short, with 6 bases between. The CDR3 runs to 13 residues. CDR3 bases: TGTGCCAGCAGTTTTCGACTCCAAGAGACCCAGTACTTC. This gives the protein CASSFRLQETQYF.

This clonotype was picked up a small number of times. The CDR3 DNA follows: TGTGCCAGCAGCCCGGACGGTAGTCGGAACACCATATATTTT. It specifies CASSPDGSRNTIYF. V is TRBV6-1 and J is TRBJ1-3; no firm D call. This CDR3 comprises 14 residues. Per germline, CDR1 MNHNS and CDR2 SASEGT. V lost 6 bases and J 7 bases, leaving 16 bases between the germline ends.

This clonotype has more than one count but fewer than ten. The rearrangement joins TRBV14 to TRBJ1-6; D remains ambiguous. Germline V gene sequence: CDR1 SGHDN, CDR2 FVKESK. V lost 4 bases and J lost 10, with 14 bases in between. The CDR3 totals 14 residues. The DNA for the CDR3 is TGTGCCAGCAGCCGCCGACAAGAGGACTCACCCCTCCACTTT. Its translation is CASSRRQEDSPLHF.

The V gene is TRBV7-2, the J gene TRBJ2-2; D possibly corresponds to TRBD2 (6 bases). The V and J ends lost 3 bases and 6 bases respectively, with 11 bases between them. This CDR3 has 14 amino acids. CDR1 and CDR2 (germline): SGHTA, FQGNSA. The CDR3: CASSFRLGAGELFF. The CDR3, as DNA: TGTGCCAGCAGCTTTAGACTAGGAGCCGGGGAGCTGTTTTTT.

The V call is TRBV27, the J call TRBJ2-1; 10 bases agree with TRBD1. CDR3 length: 14 amino acids. V gave up 5 bases and J gave up 6 bases; unmatched junction bases: 4. Germline loops: CDR1 MNHEY, CDR2 SMNVEV (reference sequence). In nucleotides, the CDR3 is TGTGCCAGCAGTGCCGGGACAGGGGTCAATGAGCAGTTCTTC. Translation gives CASSAGTGVNEQFF.

Note on this clonotype: Since no conserved phenylalanine or tryptophan closes the CDR3, a read error is the likely cause. The DNA is left out, because the CDR3 cannot be placed on it with certainty; the CDR3 is given as TCRdb lists it. The V and J genes are TRBV5-1 and TRBJ1-1. In germline, CDR1 is SGHRS, CDR2 YFSETQ. With termini counted, the CDR3 has 16 amino acids. The CDR3: CASSFPPSPVGSNGLC.

The sample holds a few counts of this clonotype. The V call is TRBV10-3, the J call TRBJ2-2; 14 bases agree with TRBD2. This CDR3 region has 18 residues. J lost 7 bases, V lost 6 bases, and 13 bases had no gene match. The germline V gene encodes CDR1 ENHRY and CDR2 SYGVKD. The CDR3 bases are TGTGCCATCAGCCAAACCGGGACTAGCGGGAGTGTTATCGGGGAGCTGTTTTTT. Amino acid sequence: CAISQTGTSGSVIGELFF.

The chain combines TRBV20-1 with TRBJ2-1, with D possibly called TRBD1 or TRBD2 (5 bases each). CDR1 and CDR2 from the germline V gene are DFQATT and SNEGSKA (reference sequence). Trimming pared 1 base from V and 2 bases from J, leaving 9 bases between. The CDR3 is made up of 14 amino acids. The CDR3 loop is CSARVGTTYNEQFF. CDR3 nucleotides: TGCAGTGCTAGAGTCGGGACGACCTACAATGAGCAGTTCTTC.

The chain carries TRBV3-1 and TRBJ1-1; D is uncertain. Per germline, CDR1 LGHDT and CDR2 YNNKEL (reference sequence). This CDR3 is built from 14 residues. V was clipped by 4 bases and J by 6 bases, with 15 bases between them. CDR3 sequence (DNA): TGTGCCAGCAGCCCCGGCAGCACTGTACCTGAAGCTTTCTTT. It specifies CASSPGSTVPEAFF.

This clonotype was found a few times. The gene calls are TRBV7-2 and TRBJ2-1, with D possibly matching TRBD2 (5 bases). The V end was cut by 1 base, the J end by 6 bases, with 7 bases between. The germline V gene has CDR1 SGHTA and CDR2 FQGNSA. This CDR3 region has 13 residues. The CDR3: CASSLGTPNEQFF. The CDR3 nucleotides are TGTGCCAGCAGCTTAGGGACTCCCAATGAGCAGTTCTTC.

The genes are TRBV11-2 and TRBJ2-7; D is unresolved. Germline CDR1 and CDR2: SGHAT and FQNNGV. V gave up 0 bases and J gave up 3 bases, with 9 bases separating them. This CDR3 is 14 amino acids long. CDR3 amino acids: CASSLDPWGYEQYF. CDR3 sequence (DNA): TGTGCCAGCAGCTTAGATCCTTGGGGCTACGAGCAGTACTTC.

This clonotype was counted between two and nine times. The genes are TRBV4-3 and TRBJ2-1, with 7 bases identical to TRBD2. Germline V gives CDR1 LGHNA, CDR2 YSLEER. Losses at the gene ends were 1 base for V and 8 bases for J; bases not matched to a gene: 14. This CDR3 region has 17 residues. This chain's CDR3 is CASSQALGGGRLHEQFF. CDR3 in DNA: TGCGCCAGCAGCCAAGCTCTCGGGGGAGGGAGGTTGCATGAGCAGTTCTTC.

This clonotype was observed many times. The CDR3 DNA is TGCAGCGCAACAGGGGGCCGGGGCTACACCTTC. It translates to CSATGGRGYTF. This sequence joins TRBV29-1 and TRBJ1-2; 9 bases map to TRBD1. The CDR3 loop spans 11 amino acids. Germline CDR1 and CDR2: SQVTM and ANQGSEA. Trimming cost V 7 bases and J 8 bases; bases outside gene matches: 5.

This clonotype has ten or more counts. The J gene is TRBJ2-3, the V gene TRBV15; 12 positions agree with TRBD2. The CDR3 spans 16 residues. The germline gives CDR1 LNHNV, CDR2 YYDKDF (reference sequence). The V and J ends lost 3 bases and 1 base, in that order; junction bases with no gene match: 2. CDR3 DNA: TGTGCCACCAGCAGGCCTAGCGGGAGGGGCACAGATACGCAGTATTTT. It is translated as CATSRPSGRGTDTQYF. Based on the CDR3 plus reference TRBV15 and TRBJ2-3, the full variable domain is DAMVIQNPRYQVTQFGKPVTLSCSQTLNHNVMYWYQQKSSQAPKLLFHYYDKDFNNEADTPDNFQSRRPNTSFCFLDIRSPGLGDTAMYLCATSRPSGRGTDTQYFGPGTRLTVL.

The chain has TRBV12-3 or TRBV12-4 and TRBJ1-2, with 9 bases that match TRBD1. The CDR3 covers 15 residues. V dropped 4 bases and J dropped 4; count of bases not matched to a gene: 7. The CDR3 here is CASSSSGQGIYGYTF. The CDR3 DNA sequence: TGTGCCAGCAGTTCATCGGGACAGGGAATCTATGGCTACACCTTC.

This clonotype was seen repeatedly, ten times or more. A read error may account for a junction end that differs from germline. The V call is TRBV7-2, the J call TRBJ2-3, with D perhaps TRBD1 or TRBD2 (5 bases each). The CDR3 contains 13 residues. Germline CDR1 SGHTA, CDR2 FQGNSA. CDR3 DNA sequence: TGCGCCAGCAGCCTGGGACCCACAGATACGCAGTATTTT. It is translated as CASSLGPTDTQYF.

This clonotype was observed a single time. This may stem from a read error, because a much larger clone lies one nucleotide away. The rearrangement uses TRBV28 and TRBJ1-4; TRBD1 agrees at 7 bases. The CDR3 length is 14 residues. Germline CDR1 MDHEN, CDR2 SYDVKM. V shed 8 bases and J 7 bases; nucleotides not matched to a gene: 10. The CDR3 spells CASATGVVGEKLFF. The CDR3 nucleotides are TGTGCCAGCGCAACAGGGGTTGTAGGTGAAAAACTGTTTTTT.

This clonotype was counted at least ten times. This chain connects TRBV7-2 to TRBJ1-4; D remains ambiguous. The CDR3 extends over 14 amino acids. Germline CDR1 reads SGHTA; CDR2 reads FQGNSA. Deletions cut 5 bases from V and 5 bases from J, with 12 bases between. This CDR3 reads CASSIQIGNEKLFF. CDR3 bases: TGTGCCAGCAGCATACAGATAGGGAATGAAAAACTGTTTTTT.

This clonotype was seen a few times. This chain connects TRBV12-3 or TRBV12-4 to TRBJ2-3, with D perhaps TRBD2 (5 bases). V was trimmed by 5 bases and J by 2 bases, leaving 17 bases between them. The CDR3 is 16 residues long. CDR3 region: CASSPILATHTDTQYF. DNA for the CDR3: TGTGCCAGCAGTCCAATCCTAGCAACTCACACAGATACGCAGTATTTT.

This clonotype was observed a handful of times. The gene calls are TRBV20-1 and TRBJ2-7, with a tentative D call TRBD2 (6 bases). CDR1 and CDR2 from the germline V gene are DFQATT and SNEGSKA (reference sequence). Deletions cut 1 base from V and 3 bases from J, with 13 bases between. CDR3 length: 14 residues. CDR3 in amino acids: CSARGPTSNYEQYF. The CDR3 DNA sequence: TGCAGTGCTAGAGGTCCGACTAGTAACTACGAGCAGTACTTC.

Here the CDR3 reads CASSPNSRTGELFF. The CDR3 DNA follows: TGTGCCAGCTCACCCAATTCGCGCACCGGGGAGCTGTTTTTT. The chain is built from TRBV18 and TRBJ2-2; D call uncertain. Between the trimmed V and J ends, which lost 3 bases and 4 bases, there was a span of 9 bases. CDR1 is KGHSH and CDR2 is LQKENI in the germline V gene. This CDR3 spans 14 amino acids.

This chain connects TRBV20-1 to TRBJ2-1, with TRBD2 identical over 12 bases. From germline, CDR1 is DFQATT and CDR2 SNEGSKA (reference sequence). V trimming: 0 bases; J trimming: 0 bases; junction bases outside the gene matches: 9. The length of the CDR3 is 19 residues. The CDR3 loop reads CSARDLASGRASSYNEQFF. The CDR3 DNA follows: TGCAGTGCTAGAGATCTGGCTAGCGGGAGGGCGAGCTCCTACAATGAGCAGTTCTTC.

This chain uses TRBV7-8 with TRBJ2-2; the D gene is possibly TRBD1 (5 bases). Trimming stripped 4 bases from V and 2 bases from J, with 14 bases between. The length of the CDR3 is 16 residues. Germline V CDR1 and CDR2: SGHVS, FQNEAQ. This CDR3 is CASSSGQDTNTGELFF. The CDR3 coding sequence is TGTGCCAGCAGCTCCGGGCAGGACACTAACACCGGGGAGCTGTTTTTT. Full variable domain (outside the CDR3, taken from reference TRBV7-8 and TRBJ2-2): GAGVSQSPRYKVAKRGQDVALRCDPISGHVSLFWYQQALGQGPEFLTYFQNEAQLDKSGLPSDRFFAERPEGSVSTLKIQRTQQEDSAVYLCASSSGQDTNTGELFFGEGSRLTVL.

The chain carries TRBV6-2 or TRBV6-3 and TRBJ2-2; TRBD2 matches at 10 bases. The V segment lost 5 bases and the J segment 4 bases; nucleotides outside the gene matches: 13. Germline values: CDR1 MNHEY, CDR2 SVGEGT. The CDR3 runs 18 residues. The CDR3 loop is CASSNPKPGLAPTGELFF. The CDR3 bases are TGTGCCAGCAGTAACCCTAAGCCGGGACTAGCGCCCACCGGGGAGCTGTTTTTT.

The table lists this clonotype with a few counts. J is TRBJ1-2 and V is TRBV15; D is uncertain. V lost 3 bases and J lost 3, with 8 bases in between. CDR3 size: 13 residues. Germline V gene lookup returns CDR1 LNHNV and CDR2 YYDKDF (reference sequence). The CDR3 DNA is TGTGCCACCAGCAGGGGTACGGACTATGGCTACACCTTC. This encodes CATSRGTDYGYTF. Drawing the rest from reference TRBV15 and TRBJ1-2, the complete variable domain is DAMVIQNPRYQVTQFGKPVTLSCSQTLNHNVMYWYQQKSSQAPKLLFHYYDKDFNNEADTPDNFQSRRPNTSFCFLDIRSPGLGDTAMYLCATSRGTDYGYTFGSGTRLTVV.

This clonotype was found once. One end of the junction is discordant with germline, which a read error may explain. The chain employs TRBV12-3 or TRBV12-4 and TRBJ2-1; tentatively, D is TRBD1 or TRBD2 (6 bases each). CDR3 length: 15 residues. In DNA, the CDR3 is TGTGTCAGCAGACGACAGGAGGGCCCATACAATGAGCAGTTCTTC. Protein sequence: CVSRRQEGPYNEQFF.

This clonotype was seen a few times. This rearrangement joins TRBV6-7 to TRBJ2-7; the match to TRBD2 covers 8 bases. TRBV6-7 is labeled an ORF, and its function is uncertain. This CDR3 contains 16 residues. V lost 7 bases and J lost 4; bases outside the gene matches: 15. The CDR3 DNA reads TGTGCCAGCATCACAACTTCGGGGACTAGTCTTTACGAGCAGTACTTC. It codes for CASITTSGTSLYEQYF.

This clonotype showed up many times. This chain uses TRBV7-2 with TRBJ1-1; D remains unclear. CDR3 length: 14 residues. Trimming pared 5 bases from V and 1 base from J, leaving 11 bases between. Germline CDR1 SGHTA, CDR2 FQGNSA. Here the CDR3 reads CASSPGRTNTEAFF. CDR3 DNA sequence: TGTGCCAGCAGCCCGGGGAGGACGAACACTGAAGCTTTCTTT.

In this sample, this clonotype turned up many times. V is TRBV7-7 and J is TRBJ2-5; maybe TRBD2 (5 bases). The CDR3 sequence is 15 residues long. CDR1 and CDR2 from the germline V gene are SSHAT and FNYEAQ (reference sequence). Trimming took 1 base from V and 5 from J, leaving 14 bases between them. The CDR3 DNA is TGTGCCAGCAGCTTAGGGACTCTGGGTGCGGAGACCCAGTACTTC. This translates into CASSLGTLGAETQYF.